This T cell receptor (beta chain) was identified during a study of blood T cell repertoires in COVID-19. Study-wide background: Some COVID-19 samples were acute and others convalescent; all came from the United States, Italy and Spain.

Trimming took off 8 bases at V and 10 bases at J, with 12 bases between the two ends. CDR3 length: 12 amino acids. Germline V CDR1 and CDR2: SNHLY, FYNNEI. In the study's own analysis: Estimation of nucleated cell counts relied on the amplification of reference gene primers. TCRdb's table, derived via immunoSEQ multiplex PCR, lists solely in-frame clones and lacks some. V, J and clone size are those of that table, while D and trimming were read from the DNA. The sample shows 150,000 to 200,000 clones, 60% to 80% of them seen only once. This clonotype originated in a woman in her seventies with acute or convalescent COVID-19. The genes are TRBV2 and TRBJ1-6; no definite D call. Input material: peripheral blood. The CDR3 spells CASGQVESPLHF. CDR3 in DNA: TGTGCCAGCGGGCAGGTGGAATCACCCCTCCACTTT.